This TCR beta chain is drawn from a study of T cell repertoires in cytomegalovirus infection (dated by TCRdb to the late 2010s). As for the study more broadly: The HLA type of each donor mattered for the analysis, because public TCR beta signatures pointed to carriage of CMV infection along with the matching HLA type. Here is what the overall study found, with its caveats: Cumulative frequency of public TCR beta family members discriminated carriers of CMV infection plus the relevant HLA type in this cohort and an independent roughly 330-donor cohort. The ex vivo response was dominated by HLA-C-restricted CMV-specific TCR beta clonotypes, which also provided the single most frequent clonotype in two of eight donors.

This clonotype occurred many times. Its antigen target is currently unknown. Qualities for individual bases were not recorded, and no much larger clone is one base off. Taken from cysteine to phenylalanine, the CDR3 has 17 residues. The entry retains the CDR3 DNA only, 51 bases that are in frame from base 1. After removal of 5 bases from V and 8 bases from J, the junction retains 13 bases not matched to a gene. CDR1 and CDR2 are drawn from the germline V gene: SGHAT, FQNNGV. Sequencer: Illumina HiSeq 1500. TCRdb ran its own pipeline on the public reads, namely fastp trimming at Q25 and MiXCR clone calling, and kept in-frame beta chains. Each entry merges the rows of one CDR3 protein and shows their most common DNA and genes. The table for this sample lists 500,000 to 600,000 distinct CDR3 sequences; approximately 15% of them were counted only once. The ten largest make up about 24% of the sample.

The specimen sequenced was CD8+ T cells from PBMCs. The sequence was collected from a human donor in good health (CMV status not recorded). Some clones in this sample may be carry-over from other donors' samples. This sequence uses TRBV11-2 and TRBJ2-1; TRBD1 matches 12 bases in the middle. Here the CDR3 is given as CASSRTGTGGWGDEQFF. The DNA sequence is as follows: TGTGCCAGCAGCCGTACCGGGACAGGGGGCTGGGGCGATGAGCAGTTCTTC.